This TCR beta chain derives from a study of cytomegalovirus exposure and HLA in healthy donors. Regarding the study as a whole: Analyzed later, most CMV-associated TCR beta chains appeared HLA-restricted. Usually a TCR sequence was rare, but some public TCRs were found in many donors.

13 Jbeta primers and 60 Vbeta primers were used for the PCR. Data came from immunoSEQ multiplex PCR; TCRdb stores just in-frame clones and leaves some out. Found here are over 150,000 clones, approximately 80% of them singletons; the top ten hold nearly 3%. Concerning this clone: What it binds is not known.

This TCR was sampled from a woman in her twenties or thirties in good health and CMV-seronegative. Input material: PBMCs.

CDR3 coding DNA: TGTGCCAGCTCACCAATGGGGGGTGTGAATGAAAAACTGTTTTTT. Its translation: CASSPMGGVNEKLFF. This chain connects TRBV18 to TRBJ1-4; the D gene is possibly TRBD1 (5 bases). The CDR3 covers 15 residues. Deletions cut 2 bases from V and 5 bases from J, with 12 bases between. Per the germline V gene, CDR1 is KGHSH and CDR2 is LQKENI.